The text below deals with one TCR beta chain. The data were taken from a study of T cells after somatic rescue of genetic block. Clones were sequenced by immunoSEQ multiplex PCR, and TCRdb holds only the in-frame ones, with some missing. Seen here are tens of thousands of clones, 96% observed once, and the top ten hold approximately 0.073%. The CDR3 totals 13 residues. V was pared by 1 base and J by 6 bases, with 0 bases of the junction left unmatched. Germline assignment: CDR1 MNHEY and CDR2 SVGAGI. Sequences were obtained from peripheral blood mononuclear cells (PBMCs). The chain recombines TRBV6-5 with TRBJ1-5, with 7 bases that match TRBD1. The receptor was isolated from a child less than two years old. CDR3 residues: CASSYWTGQPQHF. CDR3 nucleotides: TGTGCCAGCAGTTACTGGACAGGTCAGCCCCAGCATTTT.